This T cell receptor beta chain was retrieved from a study of cytomegalovirus exposure and HLA in healthy donors. PCR employed 60 Vbeta and 13 Jbeta primers. Only in-frame clones appear in the TCRdb table, and some are missing; sequencing was by immunoSEQ multiplex PCR. The sample shows 50,000 to 65,000 clones, around 80% of them seen only once. This receptor was identified in a man aged 50-60 years in good health and CMV-seropositive. The sequenced sample consisted of PBMCs.

The CDR3: CASSLSGQGTDGYTF. CDR3 sequence (DNA): TGTGCCAGCAGCTTAAGCGGACAGGGGACGGATGGCTACACCTTC. The chain combines TRBV7-3 with TRBJ1-2; TRBD1 matches 9 bases. CDR3 length equals 15 residues. Germline V gene data show CDR1 as SGHTA and CDR2 as FQGTGA. The junction had 6 bases not matched to a gene; V was cut back by 1 base and J by 6 bases.